Below are 24 T cell receptor beta chains sequenced from a single sample in a study of T cell responses to AZD1222 COVID-19 vaccine. Assay: immunoSEQ multiplex PCR; the TCRdb copy retains only in-frame clones and omits some. Among 85,000 to 130,000 clones listed, over 90% were seen once. The sequencing used peripheral blood, collected on day 0 of AZD1222 vaccination. These receptor sequences come from an adult in good health.

The chain carries TRBV6-5 and TRBJ1-1; TRBD1 is a possible D gene (5 bases). CDR1 MNHEY and CDR2 SVGAGI come from the germline V gene. V gave up 4 bases and J gave up 10 bases, with 10 bases separating them. The CDR3 has 11 residues. CDR3 DNA sequence: TGTGCCAGCAGTTGGGACTCGGGAGCTTTCTTT. Amino acids: CASSWDSGAFF.

This rearrangement joins TRBV2 to TRBJ2-2, with TRBD1 as a possible D gene (6 bases). CDR3 length: 16 residues. The ends were cut back, 0 bases at V and 4 bases at J, with 12 bases in the middle. Germline CDR1 and CDR2: SNHLY and FYNNEI. The CDR3 DNA sequence: TGTGCCAGCAGTGAAGCGTCGCTAGGGGGCACCGGGGAGCTGTTTTTT. Its translation: CASSEASLGGTGELFF.

A single count supports this clone. The chain combines TRBV12-3 or TRBV12-4 with TRBJ1-2; D gene ambiguous. The length of the CDR3 is 12 residues. V was cut by 0 bases and J by 8 bases, with 7 bases left in between. The CDR3 DNA follows: TGTGCCAGCAGTTTAGCGCGGAGGGGCTACACCTTC. This encodes CASSLARRGYTF.

J is TRBJ1-4 and V is TRBV19; TRBD1 is a possible D gene (5 bases). This CDR3 comprises 13 residues. Germline V lookup: CDR1 LNHDA, CDR2 SQIVND (reference sequence). V lost 6 bases and J 6 bases, leaving 11 bases between the germline ends. CDR3 in DNA: TGTGCCAGTAGGTCGACAGCGCATGAAAAACTGTTTTTT. Translation: CASRSTAHEKLFF. Complete variable domain (other parts from reference TRBV19 and TRBJ1-4): DGGITQSPKYLFRKEGQNVTLSCEQNLNHDAMYWYRQDPGQGLRLIYYSQIVNDFQKGDIAEGYSVSREKKESFPLTVTSAQKNPTAFYLCASRSTAHEKLFFGSGTQLSVL.

The chain is built from TRBV5-4 and TRBJ2-1; D gene ambiguous. With 2 bases removed from V and 9 bases from J, the gap between germline ends came to 15 bases. Germline values: CDR1 SGHNT, CDR2 YYREEE (reference sequence). This CDR3 is built from 14 residues. The CDR3 region is CASSFDGSSGEQFF. The CDR3 DNA sequence: TGTGCCAGCAGCTTTGATGGCAGTTCCGGTGAGCAGTTCTTC.

The genes are TRBV7-8 and TRBJ1-4; D not certain. In germline, CDR1 is SGHVS, CDR2 FQNEAQ. Trimming shortened V by 2 bases and J by 8 bases, and 18 bases separated the two germline ends. CDR3 length: 16 residues. The CDR3 protein is CASSLSPRGRREKLFF. CDR3 in DNA: TGTGCCAGCAGCTTATCCCCGAGAGGAAGGAGGGAAAAACTGTTTTTT.

A single count supports this clone. J is TRBJ2-5 and V is TRBV19; 7 nucleotides line up with TRBD1. V dropped 7 bases and J dropped 3; count of bases not matched to a gene: 5. CDR1 LNHDA and CDR2 SQIVND come from the germline V gene (reference sequence). The CDR3 consists of 13 residues. The CDR3 region is CASNHRGEETQYF. The CDR3 coding sequence is TGTGCCAGTAATCACAGGGGAGAAGAGACCCAGTACTTC.

This CDR3 is CASSYDGDGYTF. CDR3 in DNA: TGTGCCAGCAGTTACGATGGGGATGGCTACACCTTC. The chain couples TRBV6-5 to TRBJ1-2, with D unclear. The V gene lost 2 bases and the J gene lost 6 bases, with 7 bases spanning the gap. Germline CDR1 MNHEY, CDR2 SVGAGI. The CDR3 has 12 amino acids.

The J gene is TRBJ1-2, the V gene TRBV30; the match to TRBD1 covers 9 bases. The V and J ends lost 2 bases and 4 bases, in that order; junction bases with no gene match: 8. Germline V CDR1 and CDR2: GTSNPN, SVGIG (reference sequence). The CDR3 runs to 15 residues. The CDR3 region has the DNA TGTGCCTGGAGTCCAGGGACAGGGCGTCCCTATGGCTACACCTTC. Translating gives CAWSPGTGRPYGYTF.

The chain couples TRBV4-2 to TRBJ1-5, with 7 bases that match TRBD1. Germline V CDR1 and CDR2: LGHNA, YNFKEQ. V gave up 0 bases and J gave up 7 bases; unmatched junction bases: 6. The CDR3 runs 15 residues. CDR3 region: CASSQDRGSRQPQHF. The CDR3 bases are TGTGCCAGCAGCCAAGACAGGGGGTCCAGACAGCCCCAGCATTTT.

CDR3 in amino acids: CASTLLKQGPNSPLHF. In DNA, the CDR3 is TGTGCCAGCACCCTCTTAAAACAGGGACCTAATTCACCCCTCCACTTT. The V and J genes are TRBV6-9 and TRBJ1-6, with D possibly TRBD1 on 6 matching bases. V lost 7 bases, J lost 6 bases, and 19 bases lay in between. Germline V gene data show CDR1 as MNHGY and CDR2 as SVAAGI. This CDR3 spans 16 amino acids.

This chain connects TRBV6-5 to TRBJ2-7; no reliable D call. Germline values: CDR1 MNHEY, CDR2 SVGAGI. The V and J ends lost 0 bases and 3 bases respectively, with 6 bases between them. CDR3 length: 13 residues. CDR3 in amino acids: CASSYSVGYEQYF. CDR3 DNA sequence: TGTGCCAGCAGTTACTCGGTGGGCTACGAGCAGTACTTC.

A single count supports this clone. The chain couples TRBV10-3 to TRBJ2-7; the D gene is possibly TRBD2 (5 bases). CDR1 ENHRY and CDR2 SYGVKD come from the germline V gene. V was cut by 6 bases and J by 4 bases, with 16 bases left in between. The length of the CDR3 is 14 residues. The CDR3 sequence: CAISAGGGLYEQYF. The DNA of the CDR3 is TGTGCCATCAGCGCAGGTGGCGGACTTTACGAGCAGTACTTC.

The CDR3 protein is CASSFRLADLSSYNEQFF. In nucleotides, the CDR3 is TGTGCCAGCAGCTTCAGACTAGCGGACCTAAGCTCCTACAATGAGCAGTTCTTC. The chain joins TRBV7-3 to TRBJ2-1, with TRBD2 identical over 9 bases. The V gene's germline CDR1 is SGHTA and CDR2 FQGTGA. Trimming at V came to 3 bases and at J to 0 bases, leaving 9 bases not matched to a gene. This CDR3 comprises 18 residues. Based on the CDR3 plus reference TRBV7-3 and TRBJ2-1, the full variable domain is GAGVSQTPSNKVTEKGKYVELRCDPISGHTALYWYRQSLGQGPEFLIYFQGTGAADDSGLPNDRFFAVRPEGSVSTLKIQRTERGDSAVYLCASSFRLADLSSYNEQFFGPGTRLTVL.

The CDR3 DNA sequence: TGTGCCAGCGGTCTGGCGGATACGCAGTATTTT. Translated: CASGLADTQYF. V and J are TRBV27 and TRBJ2-3; D is uncertain. Germline assignment: CDR1 MNHEY and CDR2 SMNVEV (reference sequence). The CDR3 runs to 11 residues. Trimming stripped 8 bases from V and 6 bases from J, with 9 bases between.

The V call is TRBV3-1 (or the pseudogene TRBV3-2), the J call TRBJ1-2; D might be TRBD1 (6 bases). CDR1 is LGHDT, CDR2 YNNKEL, per germline (reference sequence). CDR3 length equals 15 residues. V shed 5 bases and J shed 7 bases, with 20 bases lying between them. CDR3 sequence: CASSTRQAPTTGYTF. The CDR3 DNA sequence: TGTGCCAGCAGCACTCGACAGGCCCCAACGACTGGCTACACCTTC.

By share, this clone counts as large. The chain is built from TRBV6-2 or TRBV6-3 and TRBJ1-5; tentative D call: TRBD1 (6 bases). This CDR3 is built from 15 residues. Germline loops: CDR1 MNHEY, CDR2 SVGEGT. V lost 6 bases and J 3 bases, leaving 15 bases between the germline ends. The CDR3 nucleotides are TGTGCCAGCAGCAACGGACAGAAATACAATCAGCCCCAGCATTTT. As protein: CASSNGQKYNQPQHF.

V is TRBV7-9 and J is TRBJ2-1, with a weak D call TRBD2 (6 bases). The V end was cut by 2 bases, the J end by 7 bases, with 6 bases between. The germline gives CDR1 SEHNR, CDR2 FQNEAQ (reference sequence). This CDR3 is built from 12 residues. The CDR3 bases are TGTGCCAGCAGCTTAAGCGGGAATGAGCAGTTCTTC. It specifies CASSLSGNEQFF.

This chain connects TRBV6-5 to TRBJ2-2; no clear D. Deletions cut 8 bases from V and 5 bases from J, with 18 bases between. CDR1 and CDR2 (germline): MNHEY, SVGAGI. This CDR3 is built from 15 residues. CDR3 loop: CASRAGLLATGELFF. CDR3 DNA sequence: TGTGCCAGCCGAGCCGGGTTACTGGCGACCGGGGAGCTGTTTTTT.

The chain has TRBV5-4 and TRBJ2-7; weak D call: TRBD2 (5 bases). This CDR3 comprises 14 residues. CDR1 and CDR2 from the germline V gene are SGHNT and YYREEE (reference sequence). V shed 3 bases and J shed 4 bases, with 14 bases lying between them. The CDR3 region has the DNA TGTGCCAGCAGCTGGGGAACTAGTCAGTACGAGCAGTACTTC. It yields the protein CASSWGTSQYEQYF.

The chain uses TRBV9 and TRBJ2-5; D is unresolved. Per germline, CDR1 SGDLS and CDR2 YYNGEE. This CDR3 is 13 amino acids long. Trimming took off 3 bases at V and 3 bases at J, with 9 bases between the two ends. Here the CDR3 reads CASSAGPEETQYF. The CDR3 nucleotides are TGTGCCAGCAGCGCCGGCCCAGAAGAGACCCAGTACTTC. Supplemented by reference TRBV9 and TRBJ2-5, the full variable domain reads DSGVTQTPKHLITATGQRVTLRCSPRSGDLSVYWYQQSLDQGLQFLIQYYNGEERAKGNILERFSAQQFPDLHSELNLSSLELGDSALYFCASSAGPEETQYFGPGTRLLVL.

The V and J genes are TRBV5-1 and TRBJ1-2; no clear D gene. CDR1 is SGHRS and CDR2 is YFSETQ in the germline V gene. V was pared by 9 bases and J by 3 bases, with 24 bases between. CDR3 length equals 16 residues. The CDR3 protein is CATRRLWTENDYGYTF. In nucleotides, the CDR3 is TGCGCCACCCGAAGGCTCTGGACGGAAAACGACTATGGCTACACCTTC.

The J gene is TRBJ1-5, the V gene TRBV27; D gene unclear. V shed 8 bases and J shed 7 bases, with 12 bases lying between them. CDR1 and CDR2 (germline): MNHEY, SMNVEV (reference sequence). The CDR3 has 12 residues. CDR3 sequence reads: CASGKGLQPQHF. The CDR3 DNA reads TGTGCCAGCGGAAAGGGTCTGCAGCCCCAGCATTTT.

The chain's CDR3 is CASTGDAEGYTF. For the CDR3, the DNA is TGTGCCAGTACAGGGGATGCGGAAGGCTACACCTTC. The gene calls are TRBV19 and TRBJ1-2, with D perhaps matching TRBD1 (6 bases). The CDR3 spans 12 residues. V was clipped by 7 bases and J by 8 bases, with 14 bases between them. The germline CDR1 and CDR2 sequences are LNHDA and SQIVND (reference sequence). The full variable domain, rest sourced from reference TRBV19 and TRBJ1-2, is DGGITQSPKYLFRKEGQNVTLSCEQNLNHDAMYWYRQDPGQGLRLIYYSQIVNDFQKGDIAEGYSVSREKKESFPLTVTSAQKNPTAFYLCASTGDAEGYTFGSGTRLTVV.